One sample yielded the 22 T cell receptor beta chains listed below, sequenced in a study of response to subunit inactivated influenza vaccine. TCRdb redid the calling of the RT-PCR reads with MiXCR, one entry per CDR3 protein. The sample contains hundreds of thousands of distinct CDR3 sequences, 12% of which appear only once. Sequences were derived from non-naive T cells sorted from PBMCs, sampled roughly 2 weeks before vaccination. These receptors originate from a man in his fifties or sixties who received an inactivated influenza vaccine.

The table lists this clonotype with a few counts. The J gene is TRBJ1-4, the V gene TRBV4-1, with no clear D. The CDR3 totals 15 residues. V was clipped by 2 bases and J by 5 bases, with 12 bases between them. In germline, CDR1 is MGHRA, CDR2 YSYEKL. The CDR3 bases are TGCGCCAGCAGCCAAACTGACACGTTAAATGAAAAACTGTTTTTT. It yields the protein CASSQTDTLNEKLFF.

In its sample, this clonotype was seen many times. The CDR3 is CAWSPGRGPAVETQYF. CDR3 in DNA: TGTGCCTGGAGCCCGGGAAGGGGGCCGGCGGTAGAGACCCAGTACTTC. The chain carries TRBV30 and TRBJ2-5; 7 bases match TRBD1. V lost 3 bases, J lost 4 bases, and 14 bases stayed unmatched. This CDR3 spans 16 amino acids. Germline CDR1 reads GTSNPN; CDR2 reads SVGIG (reference sequence).

This clonotype was seen a handful of times. The V gene is TRBV2, the J gene TRBJ2-1; the D is unclear. This CDR3 has 15 residues. Trimming removed 0 bases at V and 10 bases at J, with 16 bases between. Germline V lookup: CDR1 SNHLY, CDR2 FYNNEI. CDR3 amino acids: CASSEAPIPKREQFF. Here the CDR3 DNA reads TGTGCCAGCAGTGAAGCGCCCATTCCGAAGCGAGAGCAGTTCTTC.

This chain links TRBV29-1 with TRBJ1-2, with D uncertain. Germline V gene data show CDR1 as SQVTM and CDR2 as ANQGSEA. Trimming removed 4 bases at V and 2 bases at J, with 11 bases between. The CDR3 contains 13 residues. The CDR3 loop is CSVGALGNYGYTF. The CDR3 bases are TGCAGCGTTGGAGCTCTCGGAAACTATGGCTACACCTTC.

This clonotype was recorded many times. V and J are TRBV6-1 and TRBJ2-6; TRBD1 aligns across 8 bases. CDR3 length: 18 residues. V lost 7 bases and J lost 0; bases outside the gene matches: 11. The germline V gene encodes CDR1 MNHNS and CDR2 SASEGT. In DNA, the CDR3 is TGTGCCAGCACGAGGGGAGACAGGGGATCCTCTGGGGCCAACGTCCTGACTTTC. It encodes CASTRGDRGSSGANVLTF.

The sample holds many counts of this clonotype. This chain links TRBV28 with TRBJ2-7; D is ambiguous. The V gene lost 5 bases and the J gene lost 1 base, with 9 bases spanning the gap. The V gene's germline CDR1 is MDHEN and CDR2 SYDVKM. The CDR3 runs to 13 residues. Here the CDR3 reads CASSPSSSYEQYF. In DNA, the CDR3 is TGTGCCAGCAGTCCCTCTTCTTCCTACGAGCAGTACTTC.

V and J are TRBV7-9 and TRBJ1-2; D is possibly TRBD1 (6 bases). Germline-derived CDR1 and CDR2 are SEHNR and FQNEAQ (reference sequence). This CDR3 is 15 amino acids long. V dropped 1 base and J dropped 2 bases, with 11 bases sitting between them. CDR3 DNA: TGTGCCAGCAGCTTAGGTTATACAGGGAACTATGGCTACACCTTC. Its protein is CASSLGYTGNYGYTF.

The chain links TRBV5-5 to TRBJ2-2; perhaps D is TRBD1 or TRBD2 (6 bases each). The CDR3 is made up of 16 amino acids. V lost 2 bases and J 2 bases, leaving 13 bases between the germline ends. In germline, CDR1 is SGHKS, CDR2 YYEKEE (reference sequence). CDR3 protein: CASSFFGGQNTGELFF. The CDR3 nucleotides are TGTGCCAGCAGCTTTTTTGGGGGGCAAAACACCGGGGAGCTGTTTTTT.

In its sample, this clonotype was seen many times. The genes are TRBV7-2 and TRBJ1-6; D ambiguous. Looked up from germline, CDR1 is SGHTA and CDR2 is FQGNSA. The V and J ends lost 3 bases and 10 bases respectively, with 13 bases between them. This CDR3 has 14 residues. CDR3 bases: TGTGCCAGCAGCTTGGGCGCAGTAGGATCACCCCTCCACTTT. Its protein product is CASSLGAVGSPLHF.

The J gene is TRBJ2-7, the V gene TRBV6-1; D not certain. Between the trimmed V and J ends, which lost 8 bases and 1 base, there was a span of 15 bases. This CDR3 contains 14 residues. From germline, CDR1 is MNHNS and CDR2 SASEGT. CDR3 bases: TGTGCCAGCGCTTTGAGCGTCCAATCCTACGAGCAGTACTTC. Protein: CASALSVQSYEQYF.

CDR3 residues: CRGTGANNEQFF. The CDR3 DNA follows: TGCAGGGGGACAGGTGCGAACAATGAGCAGTTCTTC. V and J are TRBV20-1 and TRBJ2-1; 8 positions match TRBD1. This CDR3 comprises 12 residues. The germline CDR1 and CDR2 sequences are DFQATT and SNEGSKA (reference sequence).

This clonotype was counted ten times or more. The chain has TRBV10-3 and TRBJ1-4; tentative D call: TRBD1 (5 bases). CDR1 is ENHRY, CDR2 SYGVKD, per germline. The germline V and J ends were trimmed by 10 bases and 0 bases, with 9 bases remaining between them. CDR3 length: 13 residues. CDR3 sequence reads: CATAGPTNEKLFF. CDR3 DNA sequence: TGTGCCACCGCGGGGCCAACTAATGAAAAACTGTTTTTT.

V usage is TRBV7-3 and J usage is TRBJ2-5; D is unclear. CDR1 SGHTA and CDR2 FQGTGA come from the germline V gene. This CDR3 comprises 13 residues. V was cut by 5 bases and J by 4 bases, with 11 bases left in between. In nucleotides, the CDR3 is TGTGCCAGCAGCCCCTTTGGTCGAGAGACCCAGTACTTC. Its translation: CASSPFGRETQYF.

This clonotype was observed many times. The chain links TRBV12-3 or TRBV12-4 to TRBJ1-1; a weak D match, TRBD1 (6 bases). The CDR3 length is 13 residues. V shed 6 bases and J shed 1 base, with 9 bases lying between them. The CDR3 region is CASRPTGNTEAFF. The CDR3 coding sequence is TGTGCCAGCAGGCCGACAGGGAACACTGAAGCTTTCTTT.

The gene calls are TRBV7-2 and TRBJ2-5, with 10 nucleotides matching TRBD1. CDR3 length: 16 residues. V was clipped by 1 base and J by 8 bases; unmatched bases: 10. Germline V lookup: CDR1 SGHTA, CDR2 FQGNSA. CDR3 region: CASSLVGQGMGDTQYF. The CDR3 DNA is TGTGCCAGCAGCTTAGTGGGACAGGGGATGGGAGACACCCAGTACTTC.

This clonotype was seen only a few times. The chain carries TRBV20-1 and TRBJ2-7, with 9 bases matching TRBD1. Germline V gene lookup returns CDR1 DFQATT and CDR2 SNEGSKA (reference sequence). There are 12 residues in the CDR3. J gave up 4 bases and V 7 bases, and 5 bases lay outside the gene matches. CDR3 protein: CSGRGQGYEQYF. DNA of the CDR3: TGCAGTGGTCGAGGACAGGGGTACGAGCAGTACTTC.

This clonotype came up a few times. The chain joins TRBV5-5 to TRBJ2-6; D remains unclear. CDR3 length equals 15 residues. V was clipped by 0 bases and J by 4 bases, with 8 bases between them. Germline V CDR1 and CDR2: SGHKS, YYEKEE (reference sequence). The DNA for the CDR3 is TGTGCCAGCAGCTTGGAAGGGTACGGGGCCAACGTCCTGACTTTC. It translates to CASSLEGYGANVLTF.

This clonotype has just a few counts. V gene TRBV27 combines with J gene TRBJ2-3, with 14 bases fitting TRBD2. J gave up 4 bases and V 5 bases, and 11 bases lay outside the gene matches. Germline CDR1 and CDR2: MNHEY and SMNVEV (reference sequence). The CDR3 covers 18 residues. CDR3: CASSNGLAGGLRADTQYF. CDR3 bases: TGTGCCAGCAGTAACGGACTAGCGGGGGGCCTTAGGGCAGATACGCAGTATTTT.

There are many counts of this clonotype. The chain links TRBV27 to TRBJ2-7; 11 nucleotides align to TRBD2. Trimming removed 6 bases from V and 2 bases from J; junction bases left unmatched: 3. Germline V lookup: CDR1 MNHEY, CDR2 SMNVEV (reference sequence). This CDR3 region has 14 residues. CDR3 region: CASRRLAGTYEQYF. The CDR3 region has the DNA TGTGCCAGCAGAAGACTAGCGGGAACCTACGAGCAGTACTTC.

In its sample, this clonotype was seen a few times. The chain carries TRBV12-3 or TRBV12-4 and TRBJ2-1; D is perhaps TRBD1 or TRBD2 (5 bases each). Trimming took 4 bases from V and 5 from J, leaving 12 bases between them. There are 14 residues in the CDR3. The CDR3 DNA reads as TGTGCCAGCAGTTGGGCAGGGCGGGACAATGAGCAGTTCTTC. Its protein product is CASSWAGRDNEQFF.

V gene TRBV6-1 combines with J gene TRBJ2-5; TRBD2 might be the D (6 bases). The CDR3 sequence is 17 residues long. Germline V gives CDR1 MNHNS, CDR2 SASEGT. The V end was cut by 2 bases, the J end by 1 base, with 17 bases between. CDR3 in DNA: TGTGCCAGCAGTGAAATGGTGGGGGGACGACCCCAAGAGACCCAGTACTTC. It specifies CASSEMVGGRPQETQYF.

The J gene is TRBJ1-1, the V gene TRBV11-1, with D hard to call. CDR3 size: 14 residues. Deletions cut 2 bases from V and 0 bases from J, with 7 bases between. Germline V CDR1 and CDR2: SGHAT, FQDESV (reference sequence). In DNA form, the CDR3 reads TGTGCCAGCAGCTTAAGTTACATGAACACTGAAGCTTTCTTT. Amino acids: CASSLSYMNTEAFF.